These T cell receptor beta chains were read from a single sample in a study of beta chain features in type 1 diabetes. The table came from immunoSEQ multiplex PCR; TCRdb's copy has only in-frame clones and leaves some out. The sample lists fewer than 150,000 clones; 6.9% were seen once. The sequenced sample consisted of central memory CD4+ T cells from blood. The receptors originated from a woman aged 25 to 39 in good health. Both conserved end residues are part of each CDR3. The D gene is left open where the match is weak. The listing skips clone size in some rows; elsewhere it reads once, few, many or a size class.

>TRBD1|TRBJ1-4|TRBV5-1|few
CASSPGTGGEKLFF
TGCGCCAGCAGCCCAGGGACAGGGGGCGAAAAACTGTTTTTT
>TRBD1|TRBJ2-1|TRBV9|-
CASSVGGQSYNEQFF
TGTGCCAGCAGCGTAGGGGGACAGTCCTACAATGAGCAGTTCTTC
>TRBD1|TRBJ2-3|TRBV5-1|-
CASSLVAQGQGTDTQYF
TGCGCCAGCAGCTTGGTGGCACAGGGGCAGGGCACAGATACGCAGTATTTT
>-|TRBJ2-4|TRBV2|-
CASNAQGTKNIQYF
TGTGCCAGCAACGCACAGGGTACCAAAAACATTCAGTACTTC
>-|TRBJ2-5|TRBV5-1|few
CASSLAVSEETQYF
TGCGCCAGCAGCTTGGCTGTTAGCGAAGAGACCCAGTACTTC
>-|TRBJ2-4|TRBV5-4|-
CASSSGKAENIQYF
TGTGCCAGCAGCTCAGGTAAAGCAGAGAACATTCAGTACTTC
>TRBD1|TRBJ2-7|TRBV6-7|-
CASRIPGTVVYEQYF
TGTGCCAGCAGGATCCCCGGGACAGTGGTCTACGAGCAGTACTTC
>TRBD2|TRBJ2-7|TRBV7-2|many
CASSPGLPPYEQYF
TGTGCCAGCAGCCCGGGACTACCTCCCTACGAGCAGTACTTC
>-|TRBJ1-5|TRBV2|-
CASSLQELNQPQHF
TGTGCCAGCAGTTTACAGGAACTCAATCAGCCCCAGCATTTT
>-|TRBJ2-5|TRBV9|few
CASSVDIADQETQYF
TGTGCCAGCAGCGTAGATATAGCGGACCAAGAGACCCAGTACTTC
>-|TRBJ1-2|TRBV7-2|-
CASSLGRGGTMYGYTF
TGTGCCAGCAGCTTAGGGCGGGGGGGAACTATGTATGGCTACACCTTC
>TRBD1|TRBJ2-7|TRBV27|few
CASSATGGAYEQYF
TGTGCCAGCAGTGCGACAGGGGGCGCGTACGAGCAGTACTTC
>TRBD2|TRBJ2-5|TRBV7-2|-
CASSLRLAGGPGPETQYF
TGTGCCAGCAGCTTACGACTAGCGGGAGGGCCGGGTCCAGAGACCCAGTACTTC
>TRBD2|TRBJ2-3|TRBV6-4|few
CASSLSGISTDTQYF
TGTGCCAGCAGTCTGAGCGGGATAAGCACAGATACGCAGTATTTT
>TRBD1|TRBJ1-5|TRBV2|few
CASSYQGQGNQPQHF
TGTGCCAGCAGTTACCAAGGACAGGGGAATCAGCCCCAGCATTTT
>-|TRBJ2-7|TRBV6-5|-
CASSPGSYEQYF
TGTGCCAGCAGTCCCGGGTCCTACGAGCAGTACTTC
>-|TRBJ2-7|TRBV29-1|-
CSGGTAYEQYF
TGCAGCGGCGGGACGGCCTACGAGCAGTACTTC
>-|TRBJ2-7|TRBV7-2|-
CASSLSSTYEQYF
TGTGCCAGCAGCTTATCTAGTACATACGAGCAGTACTTC
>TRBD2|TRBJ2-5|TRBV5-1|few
CASSIAGGLQETQYF
TGCGCCAGCAGCATAGCGGGAGGTCTTCAAGAGACCCAGTACTTC
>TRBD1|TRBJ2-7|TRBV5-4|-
CASSQGTGPPNEQYF
TGTGCCAGCAGCCAGGGGACAGGCCCGCCCAACGAGCAGTACTTC
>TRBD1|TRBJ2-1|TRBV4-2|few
CASSLDRGRMDEQFF
TGTGCCAGCAGCCTGGACAGGGGGCGCATGGATGAGCAGTTCTTC
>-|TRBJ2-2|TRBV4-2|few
CASSQEWRGANTGELFF
TGTGCCAGCAGCCAAGAATGGAGAGGTGCGAACACCGGGGAGCTGTTTTTT
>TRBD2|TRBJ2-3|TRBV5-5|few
CASSVRELDTQYF
TGTGCCAGCAGCGTGCGGGAGTTGGATACGCAGTATTTT
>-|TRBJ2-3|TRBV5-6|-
CASSRTLRADTQYF
TGTGCCAGCAGCAGGACTCTTAGGGCAGATACGCAGTATTTT
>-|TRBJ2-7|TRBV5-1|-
CASSATSYEQYF
TGCGCCAGCAGCGCGACTTCCTACGAGCAGTACTTC
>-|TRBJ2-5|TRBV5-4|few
CASSPGGLETQYF
TGTGCCAGCAGCCCTGGGGGGTTAGAGACCCAGTACTTC
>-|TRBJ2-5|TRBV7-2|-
CASSLQEETQYF
TGTGCCAGCAGCTTACAGGAAGAGACCCAGTACTTC
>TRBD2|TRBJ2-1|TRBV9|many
CASSPSGTSGNQQFF
TGTGCCAGCAGCCCCTCGGGGACTAGCGGGAATCAGCAGTTCTTC
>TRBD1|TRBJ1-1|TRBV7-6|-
CASSFSLGQGNTEAFF
TGTGCCAGCAGCTTTTCCCTCGGACAGGGTAACACTGAAGCTTTCTTT
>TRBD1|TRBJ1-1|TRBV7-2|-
CASSPGQGWSAEAFF
TGTGCCAGCAGCCCGGGACAGGGTTGGAGTGCTGAAGCTTTCTTT
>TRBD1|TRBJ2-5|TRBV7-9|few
CASSTYRGRETQYF
TGTGCCAGCAGCACCTACAGGGGGCGGGAGACCCAGTACTTC